This is a list of T cell receptor beta chains from one sample in a study of cytomegalovirus exposure and HLA in healthy donors. Produced via immunoSEQ multiplex PCR; TCRdb's table is partial and in-frame only. The sample yields 150,000 to 200,000 clones, about 82% seen once. The sample comprised PBMCs. These receptors were taken from a woman aged 50 to 65 in good health and CMV-seropositive. Both conserved end residues are part of each CDR3. The order of the fields is clone size, D gene, J gene, V gene, CDR3 DNA, CDR3 protein. A D gene is named only where the DNA matches it firmly. Part of the rows lack a size; the others show once, few, many or a class for expanded clones.

abundance: NA; d_gene: NA; j_gene: TRBJ2-5; v_gene: TRBV15; CDR3nt: TGTGCCACCAGCAGAGGGGGCAGGGTCGGAGGGGAGACCCAGTACTTC; CDR3aa: CATSRGGRVGGETQYF
abundance: NA; d_gene: NA; j_gene: TRBJ1-6; v_gene: TRBV5-6; CDR3nt: TGTGCCAGCAGCGCCTACGGGAGCTCCTATAATTCACCCCTCCACTTT; CDR3aa: CASSAYGSSYNSPLHF
abundance: NA; d_gene: NA; j_gene: TRBJ2-1; v_gene: TRBV7-9; CDR3nt: TGTGCCAGCAGCTCAAGGGGACTGCGGCCCAACAATGAGCAGTTCTTC; CDR3aa: CASSSRGLRPNNEQFF
abundance: few; d_gene: NA; j_gene: TRBJ2-7; v_gene: TRBV18; CDR3nt: TGTGCCAGCTCAGCGGGCAGGGGGGACGAGCAGTACTTC; CDR3aa: CASSAGRGDEQYF
abundance: NA; d_gene: NA; j_gene: TRBJ1-1; v_gene: TRBV9; CDR3nt: TGTGCCAGCAGCGTAGCGAGGGAACGGCACACTGAAGCTTTCTTT; CDR3aa: CASSVARERHTEAFF
abundance: few; d_gene: NA; j_gene: TRBJ1-1; v_gene: TRBV11-2; CDR3nt: TGTGCCAGCAGCTTACAGGGACTTTTTGCTTTCTTT; CDR3aa: CASSLQGLFAFF
abundance: NA; d_gene: TRBD1; j_gene: TRBJ1-2; v_gene: TRBV9; CDR3nt: TGTGCCAGCAGACAGGGGGCGCTTGGCTACACCTTC; CDR3aa: CASRQGALGYTF
abundance: NA; d_gene: NA; j_gene: TRBJ1-1; v_gene: TRBV10-2; CDR3nt: TGCGCCAGCAGGGCCCAAGTGGGGGGACCGAACACTGAAGCTTTCTTT; CDR3aa: CASRAQVGGPNTEAFF
abundance: NA; d_gene: NA; j_gene: TRBJ1-2; v_gene: TRBV7-9; CDR3nt: TGTGCCAGCAGCTTTTTGAAGCGCGGCTACACCTTC; CDR3aa: CASSFLKRGYTF
abundance: NA; d_gene: NA; j_gene: TRBJ2-7; v_gene: TRBV25-1; CDR3nt: TGTGCCAGCAGTGAATACATCTCCTACGAGCAGTACTTC; CDR3aa: CASSEYISYEQYF
abundance: NA; d_gene: NA; j_gene: TRBJ1-1; v_gene: TRBV7-9; CDR3nt: TGTGCCAGCAGCTTAGCGCTAGGCCAAGACACTGAAGCTTTCTTT; CDR3aa: CASSLALGQDTEAFF
abundance: NA; d_gene: TRBD1; j_gene: TRBJ1-5; v_gene: TRBV5-1; CDR3nt: TGCGCCAGCAGTTTTGGGACAGGGGGTCGACAGCCCCAGCATTTT; CDR3aa: CASSFGTGGRQPQHF
abundance: NA; d_gene: TRBD1; j_gene: TRBJ1-2; v_gene: TRBV9; CDR3nt: TGTGCCAGCAGCGTAGTATCGCGACAGGGGTTGGGTGGCTACACCTTC; CDR3aa: CASSVVSRQGLGGYTF
abundance: NA; d_gene: TRBD1; j_gene: TRBJ2-1; v_gene: TRBV7-9; CDR3nt: TGTGCCAGCAGCTACCCTAAGACAGGGGAGTCCTACAATGAGCAGTTCTTC; CDR3aa: CASSYPKTGESYNEQFF
abundance: NA; d_gene: NA; j_gene: TRBJ1-3; v_gene: TRBV4-3; CDR3nt: TGCGCCAGCAGCCAAGCCAGTGGCCCTGGAAACACCATATATTTT; CDR3aa: CASSQASGPGNTIYF
abundance: NA; d_gene: NA; j_gene: TRBJ2-3; v_gene: TRBV10-3; CDR3nt: TGTGCCACGGGTCAACGTGATACGCAGTATTTT; CDR3aa: CATGQRDTQYF
abundance: NA; d_gene: NA; j_gene: TRBJ2-5; v_gene: TRBV7-7; CDR3nt: TGTGCTAGCAGCTTACTAGAGACCCAGTACTTC; CDR3aa: CASSLLETQYF
abundance: NA; d_gene: TRBD1; j_gene: TRBJ1-1; v_gene: TRBV9; CDR3nt: TGTGCCAGCAGCCCACGGGACAGGGGGACTGAAGCTTTCTTT; CDR3aa: CASSPRDRGTEAFF
abundance: once; d_gene: TRBD1; j_gene: TRBJ1-4; v_gene: TRBV29-1; CDR3nt: TGCAGCGTTGAAGGCGGACAGGGGGTAAATGAAAAACTGTTTTTT; CDR3aa: CSVEGGQGVNEKLFF
abundance: NA; d_gene: NA; j_gene: TRBJ1-1; v_gene: TRBV7-2; CDR3nt: TGTGCCAGCAGCCAACGTGGCCAGAGCCAGACTTCCTTTGCGGCTTTCTTT; CDR3aa: CASSQRGQSQTSFAAFF
abundance: NA; d_gene: TRBD1; j_gene: TRBJ1-1; v_gene: TRBV27; CDR3nt: TGTGCCAGCAGCAAATACAGGGGGAACACTGAAGCTTTCTTT; CDR3aa: CASSKYRGNTEAFF
abundance: NA; d_gene: NA; j_gene: TRBJ2-2; v_gene: TRBV6-4; CDR3nt: TGTGCCAGCAGGGCTACAGGGTTCCCCGGGGAGCTGTTTTTT; CDR3aa: CASRATGFPGELFF
abundance: NA; d_gene: NA; j_gene: TRBJ2-7; v_gene: TRBV6-6; CDR3nt: TGTGCCAGCAGTTACTCCCAGGGTGAGCAGTACTTC; CDR3aa: CASSYSQGEQYF
abundance: NA; d_gene: NA; j_gene: TRBJ2-3; v_gene: TRBV6-5; CDR3nt: TGTGCCAGCAGTAACGACAGGTCCCACACAGATACGCAGTATTTT; CDR3aa: CASSNDRSHTDTQYF
abundance: NA; d_gene: NA; j_gene: TRBJ1-2; v_gene: TRBV9; CDR3nt: TGTGCCAGCTCAGGGGCAGGTCCGTGGGGCTACACCTTC; CDR3aa: CASSGAGPWGYTF
abundance: NA; d_gene: NA; j_gene: TRBJ1-1; v_gene: TRBV11-2; CDR3nt: TGTGCCAGCAGCTTAGGAATGCGCGCCATGAACACTGAAGCTTTCTTT; CDR3aa: CASSLGMRAMNTEAFF
abundance: NA; d_gene: NA; j_gene: TRBJ2-7; v_gene: TRBV7-6; CDR3nt: TGTGCCAGCAGCTCTTTACCCGGACAGACCTACGAGCAGTACTTC; CDR3aa: CASSSLPGQTYEQYF
abundance: NA; d_gene: NA; j_gene: TRBJ2-1; v_gene: TRBV11-1; CDR3nt: TGTGCCAGCAGCACGCAGGGGATTAACAATGAGCAGTTCTTC; CDR3aa: CASSTQGINNEQFF
abundance: NA; d_gene: TRBD1; j_gene: TRBJ1-2; v_gene: TRBV29-1; CDR3nt: TGCAGCGTCCTGATTTCGGGACAGAATAACTATGGCTACACCTTC; CDR3aa: CSVLISGQNNYGYTF
abundance: NA; d_gene: NA; j_gene: TRBJ2-7; v_gene: TRBV5-4; CDR3nt: TGTGCCAGCAGCCCTGGACCAGGACTTTACGAGCAGTACTTC; CDR3aa: CASSPGPGLYEQYF
abundance: NA; d_gene: TRBD2; j_gene: TRBJ2-7; v_gene: TRBV6-5; CDR3nt: TGTGCCAGCAGTACTACTAGCGGTAGCTCCTACGAGCAGTACTTC; CDR3aa: CASSTTSGSSYEQYF
abundance: NA; d_gene: NA; j_gene: TRBJ1-5; v_gene: TRBV5-1; CDR3nt: TGCGCCAGCAGCTTGGATTCGGGTGGTGGCAATCAGCCCCAGCATTTT; CDR3aa: CASSLDSGGGNQPQHF
abundance: NA; d_gene: TRBD1; j_gene: TRBJ1-2; v_gene: TRBV29-1; CDR3nt: TGCAGCGTAACCGGGACAGGGGCCTCTAACTATGGCTACACCTTC; CDR3aa: CSVTGTGASNYGYTF
abundance: NA; d_gene: NA; j_gene: TRBJ2-3; v_gene: TRBV19; CDR3nt: TGTGCCAGTAGTATGGGACTTAACACAGATACGCAGTATTTT; CDR3aa: CASSMGLNTDTQYF
abundance: NA; d_gene: NA; j_gene: TRBJ2-1; v_gene: TRBV5-5; CDR3nt: TGTGCCAGCACCTTGGATTTAAACAATGAGCAGTTCTTC; CDR3aa: CASTLDLNNEQFF
abundance: NA; d_gene: TRBD1; j_gene: TRBJ2-1; v_gene: TRBV7-9; CDR3nt: TGTGCCAGCAGCTCCAGACAGGGCGTTTACAATGAGCAGTTCTTC; CDR3aa: CASSSRQGVYNEQFF
abundance: NA; d_gene: NA; j_gene: TRBJ1-1; v_gene: TRBV28; CDR3nt: TGTGCCAGCAGTACATTGGCGGGACGGTGGGGCACTGAAGCTTTCTTT; CDR3aa: CASSTLAGRWGTEAFF
abundance: NA; d_gene: NA; j_gene: TRBJ2-7; v_gene: TRBV28; CDR3nt: TGTGCCAGCAGTTTTTACTACGAGCAGTACTTC; CDR3aa: CASSFYYEQYF
abundance: NA; d_gene: NA; j_gene: TRBJ1-3; v_gene: TRBV6-5; CDR3nt: TGTGCCAGCAGTCATACACCCTCTGGAAACACCATATATTTT; CDR3aa: CASSHTPSGNTIYF
abundance: NA; d_gene: NA; j_gene: TRBJ2-5; v_gene: TRBV7-2; CDR3nt: TGTGCCAGCAGCTTAGTCCAGGGAAGGAAGGAGACCCAGTACTTC; CDR3aa: CASSLVQGRKETQYF
abundance: NA; d_gene: NA; j_gene: TRBJ1-2; v_gene: TRBV28; CDR3nt: TGTGCCAGCAGTTCCTCGTCGACTGGAGGCTATGGCTACACCTTC; CDR3aa: CASSSSSTGGYGYTF
abundance: NA; d_gene: NA; j_gene: TRBJ1-3; v_gene: TRBV28; CDR3nt: TGTGCCAGCAGTTTATCGGGGACTTCTGGAAACACCATATATTTT; CDR3aa: CASSLSGTSGNTIYF
abundance: NA; d_gene: TRBD1; j_gene: TRBJ1-5; v_gene: TRBV7-7; CDR3nt: TGTGCTAGCAGCTCCACCTCTCTCTGGGACAGGGTTCAGCCCCAGCATTTT; CDR3aa: CASSSTSLWDRVQPQHF
abundance: NA; d_gene: NA; j_gene: TRBJ2-1; v_gene: TRBV7-8; CDR3nt: TGTGCCAGCAGCCAGGTGAGGGTTCCCTACAATGAGCAGTTCTTC; CDR3aa: CASSQVRVPYNEQFF
abundance: NA; d_gene: TRBD1; j_gene: TRBJ1-5; v_gene: TRBV6-5; CDR3nt: TGTGCCAGCAGTTACGACAGGGTCAGTCAGCCCCAGCATTTT; CDR3aa: CASSYDRVSQPQHF